This T cell receptor (beta chain) was recovered during a study of T cells in Graves' hyperthyroidism and ophthalmopathy. Findings and caveats of the study: Model predictions of ophthalmopathy came a median approximately 6.5 months before onset.

Uncontrolled infection, other autoimmune disease, pregnancy or lactation barred patients from enrollment. The diagnoses drew upon clinical symptoms, serum thyroxine and TRAb, thyroid ultrasound and orbital computed tomography. The table lists this clonotype with many counts. Its specificity is not known. Amplification targeted TCR beta CDR3 regions from RNA transcripts. Initially, a first-round RT-PCR of the TCR CDR3 employed the HTBI primer set. TCRdb re-derived calls from the multiplex PCR reads in MiXCR, one entry per CDR3 protein. The repertoire holds about 620,000 distinct CDR3 sequences, with around 15% as singletons. CDR1 and CDR2 from the germline V gene are MNHNS and SASEGT. Losses at the gene ends were 5 bases for V and 3 bases for J; bases not matched to a gene: 9. The CDR3 has 15 residues.

This TCR derives from a woman in her thirties with Graves' hyperthyroidism. Specimen: blood. The chain combines TRBV6-1 with TRBJ2-7; 8 positions agree with TRBD1. The CDR3 reads CASSSPGTGNYEQYF. For the CDR3, the DNA is TGTGCCAGCAGTTCCCCTGGGACAGGAAACTACGAGCAGTACTTC.